One T cell receptor (beta chain) is described in this entry. The target antigen is unknown. This entry comes from a study of shared clonotypes between healthy human individuals. Regarding the study as a whole: In a handful of donors, around 5% of naive CD4 clonotypes appeared in common.

CDR1 MRHNA and CDR2 SNTAGT come from the germline V gene. CDR3 length: 11 amino acids. V lost 2 bases to trimming and J lost 10 bases, with 6 bases between them. The naive CD8 fraction comprised CD45RO-negative cells positively selected for CCR7 and excluded terminally differentiated effector memory CD45RA+ cells. Measured with immunoSEQ multiplex PCR; TCRdb has only the in-frame clones, and not every one. The repertoire holds around 2.1 million clones, with about 92% as singletons. The TCR originated in a man aged 18-30 years in good health. Some clones in this sample may be carry-over from other donors' samples. The sequenced sample was naive CD8+ T cells from PBMCs. This sequence joins TRBV6-4 and TRBJ2-1; D gene unclear. The CDR3 bases are TGTGCCAGCAGTGACGATGGGGAGCAGTTCTTC. It encodes CASSDDGEQFF.